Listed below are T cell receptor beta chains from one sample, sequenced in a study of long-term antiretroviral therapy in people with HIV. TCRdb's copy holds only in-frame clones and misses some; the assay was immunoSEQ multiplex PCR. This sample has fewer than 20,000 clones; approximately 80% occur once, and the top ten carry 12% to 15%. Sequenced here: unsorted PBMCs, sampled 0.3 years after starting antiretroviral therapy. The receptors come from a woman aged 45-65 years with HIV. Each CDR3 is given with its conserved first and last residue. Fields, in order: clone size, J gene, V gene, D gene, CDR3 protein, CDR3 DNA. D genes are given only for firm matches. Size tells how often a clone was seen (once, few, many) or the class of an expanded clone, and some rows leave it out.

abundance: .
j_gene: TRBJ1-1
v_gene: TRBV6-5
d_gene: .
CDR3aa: CASSERGFSEAFF
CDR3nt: TGTGCCAGCAGTGAAAGGGGTTTCTCTGAAGCTTTCTTT

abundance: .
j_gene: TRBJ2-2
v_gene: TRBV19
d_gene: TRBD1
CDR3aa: CASRDRGEGELFF
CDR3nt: TGTGCCAGTCGAGACAGGGGCGAAGGGGAGCTGTTTTTT

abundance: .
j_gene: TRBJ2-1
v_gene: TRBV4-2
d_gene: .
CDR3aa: CASSQVPVDEQFF
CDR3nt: TGTGCCAGCAGCCAAGTCCCGGTAGATGAGCAGTTCTTC

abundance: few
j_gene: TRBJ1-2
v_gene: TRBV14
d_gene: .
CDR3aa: CASSRLTNYGYTF
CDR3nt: TGTGCCAGCAGCCGGCTTACTAACTATGGCTACACCTTC

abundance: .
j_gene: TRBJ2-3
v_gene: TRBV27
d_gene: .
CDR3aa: CASSLLGTHRTDTQYF
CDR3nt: TGTGCCAGCAGTTTATTAGGCACTCATCGCACAGATACGCAGTATTTT

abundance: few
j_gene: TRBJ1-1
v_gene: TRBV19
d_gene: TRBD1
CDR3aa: CASSLGQGIMNTEAFF
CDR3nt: TGTGCCAGTAGTTTGGGACAGGGTATTATGAACACTGAAGCTTTCTTT

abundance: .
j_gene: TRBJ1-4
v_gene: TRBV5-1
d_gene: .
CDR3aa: CASSSVSSTNEKLFF
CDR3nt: TGCGCCAGCAGTTCCGTGTCTTCAACTAATGAAAAACTGTTTTTT

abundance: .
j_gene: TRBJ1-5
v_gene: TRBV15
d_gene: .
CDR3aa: CATSTWGITGPRPQHF
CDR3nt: TGTGCCACCAGCACCTGGGGGATTACAGGGCCGAGGCCCCAGCATTTT

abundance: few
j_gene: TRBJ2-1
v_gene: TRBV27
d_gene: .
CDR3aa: CASTFGSVQFF
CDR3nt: TGTGCCAGCACCTTTGGGAGCGTGCAGTTCTTC

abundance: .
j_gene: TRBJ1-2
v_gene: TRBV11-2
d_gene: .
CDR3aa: CASSLEGNYGYTF
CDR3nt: TGTGCCAGCAGCTTAGAGGGGAACTATGGCTACACCTTC

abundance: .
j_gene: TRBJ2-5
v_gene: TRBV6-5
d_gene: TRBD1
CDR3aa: CASSSGQGTRRVTQYF
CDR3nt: TGTGCCAGCAGTTCGGGACAGGGAACCAGACGCGTGACCCAGTACTTC

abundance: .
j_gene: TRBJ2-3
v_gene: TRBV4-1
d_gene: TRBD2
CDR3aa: CASSNPERGATDTQYF
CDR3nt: TGCGCCAGCAGCAACCCAGAGCGGGGGGCCACAGATACGCAGTATTTT

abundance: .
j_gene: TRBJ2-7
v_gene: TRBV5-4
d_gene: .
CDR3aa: CASSLLADEQYF
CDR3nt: TGTGCCAGCAGCTTGTTAGCCGACGAGCAGTACTTC

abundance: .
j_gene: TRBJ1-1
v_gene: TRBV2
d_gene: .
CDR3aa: CASSDNLRRTEAFF
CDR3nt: TGTGCCAGCAGCGATAACCTCAGGAGGACTGAAGCTTTCTTT

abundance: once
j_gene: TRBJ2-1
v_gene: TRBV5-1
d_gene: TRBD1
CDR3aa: CASSLDRGNEQFF
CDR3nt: TGCGCCAGCAGCTTGGACAGGGGAAATGAGCAGTTCTTC

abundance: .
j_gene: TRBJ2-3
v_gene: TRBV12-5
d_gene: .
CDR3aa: CASGLVPSVPDTQYF
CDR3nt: TGTGCTAGTGGTTTGGTACCTTCCGTGCCGGATACGCAGTATTTT

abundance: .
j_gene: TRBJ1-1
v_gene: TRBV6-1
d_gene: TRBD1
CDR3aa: CASSTQGASTEAFF
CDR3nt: TGTGCCAGCAGTACACAGGGGGCCAGCACTGAAGCTTTCTTT

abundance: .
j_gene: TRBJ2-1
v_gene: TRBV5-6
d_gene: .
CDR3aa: CASSSIGGRGYNEQFF
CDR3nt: TGTGCCAGCAGCTCAATCGGGGGGCGAGGGTACAATGAGCAGTTCTTC

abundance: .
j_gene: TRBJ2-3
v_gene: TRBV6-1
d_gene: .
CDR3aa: CASSENHF
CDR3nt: TGTGCCAGCAGTGAAAACCATTTT

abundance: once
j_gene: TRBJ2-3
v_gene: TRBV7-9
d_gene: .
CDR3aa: CASTTGAGGTDTQYF
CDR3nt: TGTGCCAGCACTACAGGGGCGGGGGGCACAGATACGCAGTATTTT

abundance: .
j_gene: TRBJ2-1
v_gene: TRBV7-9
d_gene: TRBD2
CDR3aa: CASSLGGGAIEQFF
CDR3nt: TGTGCCAGCAGCTTGGGCGGGGGGGCTATTGAGCAGTTCTTC

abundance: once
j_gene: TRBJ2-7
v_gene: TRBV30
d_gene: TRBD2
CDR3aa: CACLGRTSGIGPYEQYF
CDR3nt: TGTGCCTGCCTGGGCAGGACTAGCGGGATCGGGCCCTACGAGCAGTACTTC

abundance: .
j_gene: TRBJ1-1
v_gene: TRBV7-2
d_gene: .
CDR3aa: CASSFIRVGTEAFF
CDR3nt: TGTGCCAGCAGCTTTATCCGGGTTGGCACTGAAGCTTTCTTT

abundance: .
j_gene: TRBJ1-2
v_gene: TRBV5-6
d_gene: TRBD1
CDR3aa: CASSLRGQNYGYTF
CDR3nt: TGTGCCAGCAGCTTGAGGGGGCAGAACTATGGCTACACCTTC

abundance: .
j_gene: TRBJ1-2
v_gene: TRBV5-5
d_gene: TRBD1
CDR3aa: CASSKDRAHYGYTF
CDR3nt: TGTGCCAGCAGCAAGGACAGGGCGCACTATGGCTACACCTTC

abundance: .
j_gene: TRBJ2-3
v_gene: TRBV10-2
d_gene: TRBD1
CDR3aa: CASSDQGAADTQYF
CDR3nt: TGCGCCAGCAGTGACCAGGGGGCGGCGGATACGCAGTATTTT

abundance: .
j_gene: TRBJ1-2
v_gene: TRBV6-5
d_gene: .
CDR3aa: CASSLNTGTSYGYTF
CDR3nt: TGTGCCAGCAGTCTCAATACCGGGACAAGTTATGGCTACACCTTC

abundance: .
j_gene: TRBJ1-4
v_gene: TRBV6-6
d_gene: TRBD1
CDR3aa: CASTLRGTGNEKLFF
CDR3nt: TGTGCCAGCACCCTCCGTGGGACAGGGAATGAAAAACTGTTTTTT

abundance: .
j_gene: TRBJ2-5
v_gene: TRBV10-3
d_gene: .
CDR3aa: CAINIDRSQETQYF
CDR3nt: TGTGCCATCAACATCGACAGATCCCAAGAGACCCAGTACTTC

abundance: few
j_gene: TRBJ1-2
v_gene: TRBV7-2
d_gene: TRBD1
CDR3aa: CASSLGYRGGYGYTF
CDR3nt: TGTGCCAGCAGCTTAGGGTACAGGGGAGGCTATGGCTACACCTTC

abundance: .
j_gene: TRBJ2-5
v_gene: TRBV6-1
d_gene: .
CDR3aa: CASSVNSGETQYF
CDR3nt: TGTGCCAGCAGTGTAAACTCGGGGGAGACCCAGTACTTC

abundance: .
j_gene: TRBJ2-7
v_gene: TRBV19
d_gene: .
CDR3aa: CASSILLSYEQYF
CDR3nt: TGTGCCAGTAGTATTCTCCTCTCCTACGAGCAGTACTTC

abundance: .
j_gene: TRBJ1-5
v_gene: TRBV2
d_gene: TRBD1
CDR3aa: CASSGQGARQPQHF
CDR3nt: TGTGCCAGCAGTGGACAGGGGGCAAGGCAGCCCCAGCATTTT

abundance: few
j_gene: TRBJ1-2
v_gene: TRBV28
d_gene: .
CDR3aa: CASSLSGEEGGYTF
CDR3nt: TGTGCCAGCAGTTTATCAGGGGAAGAGGGCGGCTACACCTTC

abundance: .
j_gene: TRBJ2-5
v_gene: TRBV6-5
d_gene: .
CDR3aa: CASSYSLETQYF
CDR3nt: TGTGCCAGCAGTTACTCCCTGGAGACCCAGTACTTC

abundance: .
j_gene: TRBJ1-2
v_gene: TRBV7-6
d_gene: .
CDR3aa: CASSLAPRGYGYTF
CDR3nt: TGTGCCAGCAGCTTAGCGCCTAGGGGCTATGGCTACACCTTC

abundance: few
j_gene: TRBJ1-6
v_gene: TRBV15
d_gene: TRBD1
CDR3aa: CATSRAGTGQSPLHF
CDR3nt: TGTGCCACCAGCAGGGCCGGGACAGGGCAATCACCCCTCCACTTT

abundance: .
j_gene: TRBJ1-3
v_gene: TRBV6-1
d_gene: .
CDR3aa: CASSVFGNTIYF
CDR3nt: TGTGCCAGCAGTGTTTTTGGAAACACCATATATTTT

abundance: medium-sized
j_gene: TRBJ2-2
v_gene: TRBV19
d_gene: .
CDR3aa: CASSIGLGPGELFF
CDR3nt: TGTGCCAGTAGTATAGGTTTGGGTCCCGGGGAGCTGTTTTTT

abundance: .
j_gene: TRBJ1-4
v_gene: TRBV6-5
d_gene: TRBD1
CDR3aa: CASRGTGKGEKLFF
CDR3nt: TGTGCCAGCCGGGGGACAGGGAAAGGTGAAAAACTGTTTTTT

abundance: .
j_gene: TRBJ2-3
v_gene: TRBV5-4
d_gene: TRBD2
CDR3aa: CASSLGTSGFTDTQYF
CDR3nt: TGTGCCAGCAGCTTAGGGACTAGCGGTTTCACAGATACGCAGTATTTT

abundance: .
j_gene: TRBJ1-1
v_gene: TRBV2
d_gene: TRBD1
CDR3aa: CARRQGTNTEAFF
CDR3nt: TGTGCCAGAAGACAGGGGACGAACACTGAAGCTTTCTTT

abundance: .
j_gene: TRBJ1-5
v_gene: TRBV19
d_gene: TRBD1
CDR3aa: CASSPDRGGDNQPQHF
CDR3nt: TGTGCCAGTAGTCCGGACAGGGGCGGAGACAATCAGCCCCAGCATTTT

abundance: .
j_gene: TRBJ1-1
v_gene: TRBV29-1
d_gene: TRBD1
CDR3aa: CSVRTGLNTEAFF
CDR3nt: TGCAGCGTTAGGACAGGCTTGAACACTGAAGCTTTCTTT

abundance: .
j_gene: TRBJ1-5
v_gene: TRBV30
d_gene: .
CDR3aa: CAWRLGGRGPQHF
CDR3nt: TGTGCCTGGAGGCTAGGGGGGAGGGGGCCCCAGCATTTT

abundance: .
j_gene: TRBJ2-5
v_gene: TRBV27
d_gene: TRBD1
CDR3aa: CASKDGTGGKETQYF
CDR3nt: TGTGCCAGCAAAGACGGGACAGGGGGAAAAGAGACCCAGTACTTC

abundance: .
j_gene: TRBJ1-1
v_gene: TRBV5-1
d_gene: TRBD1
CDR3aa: CASNTGALNKNTEAFF
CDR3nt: TGCGCCAGCAACACAGGGGCTCTGAATAAGAACACTGAAGCTTTCTTT

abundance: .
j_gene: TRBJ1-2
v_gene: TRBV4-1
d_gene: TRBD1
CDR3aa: CASSTIQGSSDGYTF
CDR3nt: TGCGCCAGCAGCACAATACAGGGGTCGTCCGATGGCTACACCTTC

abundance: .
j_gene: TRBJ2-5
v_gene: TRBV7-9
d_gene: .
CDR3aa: CASSLGRRRGQETQYF
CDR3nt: TGTGCCAGCAGCTTAGGGAGAAGGAGGGGGCAAGAGACCCAGTACTTC

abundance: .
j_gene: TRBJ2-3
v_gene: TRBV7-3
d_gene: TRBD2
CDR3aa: CASSRAGGHTDTQYF
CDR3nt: TGTGCCAGCAGCAGAGCGGGGGGCCACACAGATACGCAGTATTTT

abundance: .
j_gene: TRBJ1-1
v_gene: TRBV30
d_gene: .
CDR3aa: CAWSWGTGEAFF
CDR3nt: TGTGCCTGGAGTTGGGGAACGGGTGAAGCTTTCTTT

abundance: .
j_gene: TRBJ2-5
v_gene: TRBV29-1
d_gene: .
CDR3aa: CSAEGVSEETQYF
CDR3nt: TGCAGCGCCGAAGGGGTATCCGAAGAGACCCAGTACTTC

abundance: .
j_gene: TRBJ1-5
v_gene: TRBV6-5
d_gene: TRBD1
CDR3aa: CASSPDRASNQPQHF
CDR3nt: TGTGCCAGCAGTCCCGACAGGGCAAGCAATCAGCCCCAGCATTTT

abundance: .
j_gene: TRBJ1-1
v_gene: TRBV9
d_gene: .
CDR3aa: CASGGLDREAFF
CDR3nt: TGTGCCAGCGGGGGACTTGACAGGGAAGCTTTCTTT

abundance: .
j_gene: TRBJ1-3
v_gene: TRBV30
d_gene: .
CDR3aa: CAWRHHSGNTIYF
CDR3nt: TGTGCCTGGAGACACCACTCTGGAAACACCATATATTTT